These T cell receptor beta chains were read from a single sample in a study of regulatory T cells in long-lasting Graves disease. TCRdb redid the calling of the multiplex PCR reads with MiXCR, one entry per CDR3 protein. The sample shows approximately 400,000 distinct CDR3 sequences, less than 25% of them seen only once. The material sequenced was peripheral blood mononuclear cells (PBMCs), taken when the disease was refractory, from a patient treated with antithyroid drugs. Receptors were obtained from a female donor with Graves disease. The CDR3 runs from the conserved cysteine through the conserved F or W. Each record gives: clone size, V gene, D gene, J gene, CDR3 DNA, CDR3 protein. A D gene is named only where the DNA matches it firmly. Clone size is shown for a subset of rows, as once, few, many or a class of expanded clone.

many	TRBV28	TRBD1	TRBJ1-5	TGTGCCAGCAGTTTGTCGGGACAGCCGAGGAGTCAGCCCCAGCATTTT	CASSLSGQPRSQPQHF
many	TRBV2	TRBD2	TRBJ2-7	TGTGCCAGCAGTGAAGCCATACGGGGGGAGTACTTC	CASSEAIRGEYF
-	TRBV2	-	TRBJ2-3	TGTGCCAGCAGTCTAGCCGCGGCTAGCACAGATACGCAGTATTTT	CASSLAAASTDTQYF
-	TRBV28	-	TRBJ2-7	TGTGCCAGCACCATACGGGGGGCCCCGTACGAGCAGTACTTC	CASTIRGAPYEQYF
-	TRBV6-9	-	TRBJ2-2	TGTGCCAGCAGTTCCGGGGAAACGACACACCCCGGGGAGCTGTTTTTT	CASSSGETTHPGELFF
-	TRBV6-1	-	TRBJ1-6	TGTGCCAGCATGTCCGAGACAGCCACCTCTCCGCCAAAAGCCTCCTATAATTCACCCCTCCACTTT	CASMSETATSPPKASYNSPLHF
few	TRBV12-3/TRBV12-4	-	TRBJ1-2	TGTGCCAGCAGTTTTCGCAGGGCTGAAGGCTACACCTTC	CASSFRRAEGYTF
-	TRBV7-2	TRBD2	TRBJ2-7	TGTGCCAGCAGCCCCCGACTAGCATCCTGGGAGCAGTACTTC	CASSPRLASWEQYF
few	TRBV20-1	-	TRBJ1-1	TGCAGTGCTAGTCGGGGGGGTCCCTCGAACACTGAAGCTTTCTTT	CSASRGGPSNTEAFF
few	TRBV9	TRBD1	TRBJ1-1	TGTGCCAGCAGCGTAGTGCGGGGACAGAGGGACACTGAAGCTTTCTTT	CASSVVRGQRDTEAFF
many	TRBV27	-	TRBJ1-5	TGTGCCAGCAGTTCACAGGGATCGGATCAGCCCCAGCATTTT	CASSSQGSDQPQHF
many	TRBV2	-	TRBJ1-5	TGTGCCAGCATTCGGGACAGCAATCAGCCCCAGCATTTT	CASIRDSNQPQHF
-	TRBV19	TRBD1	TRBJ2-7	TGTGCCAGTAGTCTACTCCCGGGACAGGGAGGACTCGAGCAGTACTTC	CASSLLPGQGGLEQYF
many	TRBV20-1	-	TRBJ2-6	TGCAGTGCTAAGATACCTGGGGCCAACGTCCTGACTTTC	CSAKIPGANVLTF
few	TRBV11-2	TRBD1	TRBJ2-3	TGTGCCAGCAGCCGGCCCGGACAGGGCGCAGATACGCAGTATTTT	CASSRPGQGADTQYF
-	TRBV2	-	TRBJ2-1	TGTGCCAGCAGCCGTTACAATGAGCAGTTCTTC	CASSRYNEQFF
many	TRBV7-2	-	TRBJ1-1	TGTGCCAGCAGCACTAAGGGGGGGCGAATGAACACTGAAGCTTTCTTT	CASSTKGGRMNTEAFF
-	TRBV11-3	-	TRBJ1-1	TGTGCCAGCAGCTTCCGAGGACAATCTGAAGCTTTCTTT	CASSFRGQSEAFF
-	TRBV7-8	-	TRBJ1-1	TGTGCCAGCAGCTCCACAGGTTTAATGAACACTGAAGCTTTCTTT	CASSSTGLMNTEAFF
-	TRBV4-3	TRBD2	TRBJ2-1	TGCGCCAGCAGCCCAGGCGCGTCTAGCGGGAGGGCCGAGGAGCAGTTCTTC	CASSPGASSGRAEEQFF
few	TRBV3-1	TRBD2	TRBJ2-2	TGTGCCAGCAGCCAAGATCTACCTAGCGGGAGTATGATAGCCGGGGAGCTGTTTTTT	CASSQDLPSGSMIAGELFF